The T cell receptor beta chain under discussion was sequenced for a study of cytomegalovirus exposure and HLA in healthy donors. Study-wide points: Researchers reported from a later analysis that most CMV-associated TCR beta chains appeared HLA-restricted.

In the case of this clone: Its antigen is currently unknown.

CDR1 and CDR2 from the germline V gene are SGHVS and FQNEAQ. V was pared by 10 bases and J by 1 base, with 11 bases between. The CDR3 totals 13 residues. Use of 60 Vbeta and 13 Jbeta primers characterized the PCR. Assay used: immunoSEQ multiplex PCR; TCRdb lists only in-frame clones, some missing. The sample records 55,000 to 80,000 clones, approximately 80% being singletons. The chain links TRBV7-8 to TRBJ1-5; D not resolved. The material sequenced was PBMCs. This clonotype was sampled from a woman aged 30 to 39 in good health and CMV-seronegative. The CDR3 sequence: CANALGSNQPQHF. Written as DNA, the CDR3 is TGTGCCAATGCACTAGGCAGCAATCAGCCCCAGCATTTT.